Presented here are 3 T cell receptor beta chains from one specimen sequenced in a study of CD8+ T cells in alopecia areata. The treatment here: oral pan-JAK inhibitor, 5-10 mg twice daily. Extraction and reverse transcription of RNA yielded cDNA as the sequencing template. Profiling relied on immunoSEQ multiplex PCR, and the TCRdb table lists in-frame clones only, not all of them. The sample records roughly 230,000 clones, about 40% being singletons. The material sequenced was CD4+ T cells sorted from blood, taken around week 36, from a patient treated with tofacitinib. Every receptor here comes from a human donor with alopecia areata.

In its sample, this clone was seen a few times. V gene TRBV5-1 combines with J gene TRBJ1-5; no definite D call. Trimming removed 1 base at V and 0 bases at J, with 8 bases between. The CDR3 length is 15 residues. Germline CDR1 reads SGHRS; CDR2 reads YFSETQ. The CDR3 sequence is CASSLYGDSNQPQHF. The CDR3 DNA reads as TGCGCCAGCAGCTTGTACGGGGATAGCAATCAGCCCCAGCATTTT.

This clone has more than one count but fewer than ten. For the CDR3, the DNA is TGTGCCAGCAGCTTAGTTGGGGCTGGAAACACCATATATTTT. Its translation is CASSLVGAGNTIYF. The rearrangement links TRBV7-8 to TRBJ1-3; D is ambiguous. CDR1 is SGHVS, CDR2 FQNEAQ, per germline. The CDR3 is 14 amino acids. Trimming removed 1 base from V and 2 bases from J, with 6 bases in between.

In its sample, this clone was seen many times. Here the CDR3 reads CASSSRPGTVDSYEQYF. CDR3 nucleotides: TGTGCCAGCAGCTCCCGCCCCGGGACAGTTGATTCCTACGAGCAGTACTTC. The chain carries TRBV7-2 and TRBJ2-7; 7 positions agree with TRBD1. V gave up 4 bases and J gave up 1 base; unmatched junction bases: 13. Germline V gene lookup returns CDR1 SGHTA and CDR2 FQGNSA. The CDR3 spans 17 residues.